This T cell receptor (beta chain) came from a study of early T cells in non-severe SARS-CoV-2 infection. Study as a whole: Sequenced material consisted of bulk RNA (from unsorted whole blood), and chains were unpaired.

The protocol attached unique molecular identifiers to individual cDNA molecules. MiXCR, applied by TCRdb to the 5' RACE reads, yields one record per CDR3 protein. The data contain tens of thousands of distinct CDR3 sequences, 5% to 7% of them singletons. Trimming took 6 bases from V and 2 from J, leaving 17 bases between them. This CDR3 is built from 16 residues. The chain is built from TRBV12-3 or TRBV12-4 and TRBJ2-1; perhaps TRBD1 as D (7 bases). Sequenced material: whole blood. The clonotype comes from an adult who was a healthcare worker with PCR-confirmed SARS-CoV-2 infection or an uninfected control (not recorded which). The chain's CDR3 is CASSPQEGQPYNEQFF. CDR3 nucleotides: TGTGCCAGCAGCCCCCAGGAGGGACAGCCCTACAATGAGCAGTTCTTC.